The T cell receptor (beta chain) under discussion was sequenced for a study of human T cells and chemical hapten exposure. Findings and limits, study-wide: TCRs above 1 in 1000 frequency did not change with DPC sensitization.

This clonotype has ten or more counts. Its antigen is not identified. The time point here: patch test 2, 6 weeks after DPC sensitization. Treatment here: therapeutic diphenylcyclopropenone sensitization with weekly scalp DPC. The germline gives CDR1 MNHEY, CDR2 SVGAGI. The CDR3 is 14 amino acids. The J segment lost 5 bases and the V segment lost 5 bases, leaving 7 bases of the junction unmatched. TCRdb ran MiXCR on the RACE reads and lists one entry per CDR3 protein. The table includes approximately 85,000 distinct CDR3 sequences, about 10% detected once. Sequencing was performed on whole blood, taken in connection with sensitization to the hapten diphenylcyclopropenone (DPC). The receptor was derived from a woman under 40 with alopecia areata. Some clones in this sample may be carry-over from other donors' samples. The chain employs TRBV6-5 and TRBJ1-1; the match to TRBD1 covers 8 bases. CDR3 DNA sequence: TGTGCCAGCAGTAATGACAGGGGTAAGACTGAAGCTTTCTTT. Translation: CASSNDRGKTEAFF.